Included here is one TCR beta chain sequence, with context. The antigen is unknown. The CDR3 runs to 18 residues. With 0 bases clipped from V and 0 bases from J, the junction kept 9 bases outside the gene matches. Germline V gene sequence: CDR1 LGHNT, CDR2 FRNRAP. The sample comes from a study of cytomegalovirus exposure and HLA in healthy donors. Study-wide background: Within the Caucasian-associated ancestry cluster were around 81% of the 300 to 450 genotyped donors. Broader study findings: Presence/absence analysis assumed near-uniform sequencing depth across donors. Some V segments, TRBV6-2 and TRBV6-3 among them, were indistinguishable and were therefore excluded. Specificity of three CMV-associated chains for CMV antigens was verified in vitro.

A multiplex PCR was run with 60 Vbeta primers and 13 Jbeta primers. Measured with immunoSEQ multiplex PCR; TCRdb has only the in-frame clones, and not every one. The sample contains 130,000 to 150,000 clones, 75% to 90% of which appear only once. The chain uses TRBV12-5 and TRBJ2-3, with TRBD1 matching over 7 bases. The sample consisted of PBMCs. The TCR was taken from a woman aged 25 to 39 in good health and CMV-seronegative. CDR3 residues: CASGLVPIGGTSTDTQYF. CDR3 DNA: TGTGCTAGTGGTTTGGTTCCCATAGGGGGCACTAGCACAGATACGCAGTATTTT.